A selection of T cell receptor beta chains follows, all from one sample in a study of blood T cell repertoires in COVID-19. Profiling relied on immunoSEQ multiplex PCR, and the TCRdb table lists in-frame clones only, not all of them. This table holds about 130,000 clones, about 88% found once. The sequenced sample was peripheral blood. These receptors came from a woman older than 75 with acute or convalescent COVID-19. Each CDR3 is given with its conserved first and last residue. D genes are given only for firm matches. Clone size is not always given. Where it is, it says once, few, many or a class for expanded clones.

abundance,j_gene,v_gene,d_gene,CDR3nt,CDR3aa
.,TRBJ1-3,TRBV6-5,.,TGTGCCAGCAGTCCGGAGATCCGAAACACCATATATTTT,CASSPEIRNTIYF
.,TRBJ1-2,TRBV7-9,TRBD1,TGTGCCAGCAGCGAGAGGACAGGCAATGGCTACACCTTC,CASSERTGNGYTF
.,TRBJ1-4,TRBV6-5,.,TGTGCCAGCTCCACAGGAGCTAATGAAAAACTGTTTTTT,CASSTGANEKLFF
.,TRBJ2-3,TRBV10-3,.,TGTGCCATCAGTGCGACAGGTGGGACAGATACGCAGTATTTT,CAISATGGTDTQYF
.,TRBJ1-2,TRBV28,TRBD1,TGTGCCAGCAGGCAAGGGGACAGGGGGTTTTCCTATGGCTACACCTTC,CASRQGDRGFSYGYTF
few,TRBJ2-7,TRBV21-1,.,TGTGCCAGCAGCAATGGGGACAGCCTGTACGAGCAGTACTTC,CASSNGDSLYEQYF
many,TRBJ1-5,TRBV7-2,.,TGTGCCAGCAGCTTACGCAGGGGAGATAGCAATCAGCCCCAGCATTTT,CASSLRRGDSNQPQHF
.,TRBJ1-1,TRBV5-8,.,TGTGCCAGCAGCTTGGTCAGGGGTGAAGCTTTCTTT,CASSLVRGEAFF
.,TRBJ1-5,TRBV18,TRBD1,TGTGCCAGCTCAGGGACAGGGGATCAGCCCCAGCATTTT,CASSGTGDQPQHF
.,TRBJ2-1,TRBV7-6,.,TGTGCCAGCAGCTTAGGACTACCAAGCTCCTACAATGAGCAGTTCTTC,CASSLGLPSSYNEQFF
.,TRBJ1-1,TRBV19,TRBD1,TGTGCCAGTAGTACAAGACAGGGCGTGAACACTGAAGCTTTCTTT,CASSTRQGVNTEAFF
.,TRBJ2-7,TRBV7-3,.,TGTGCCAGCAGCTTCGGGAATTTGGGCTACGAGCAGTACTTC,CASSFGNLGYEQYF
few,TRBJ2-2,TRBV7-9,.,TGTGCCAGCAGCTCGACACTAGCTTTGGACACCGGGGAGCTGTTTTTT,CASSSTLALDTGELFF
.,TRBJ2-5,TRBV12-3/TRBV12-4,.,TGTGCCAGCAGGGGCATCGAGACCCAGTACTTC,CASRGIETQYF
.,TRBJ2-3,TRBV4-2,.,TGTGCCAGCAGCCGGGGGACTTCCACATTCACAGATACGCAGTATTTT,CASSRGTSTFTDTQYF
.,TRBJ2-7,TRBV3-1/TRBV3-2,.,TGTGCCAGCAGCCATGGAACGGGACATCTAACCTACGAGCAGTACTTC,CASSHGTGHLTYEQYF
.,TRBJ1-1,TRBV4-2,TRBD1,TGTGCCAGCAGCCAAGAAACAGGGGCACACACTGAAGCTTTCTTT,CASSQETGAHTEAFF
.,TRBJ2-5,TRBV7-2,TRBD2,TGTGCCAGCAGCCCCCAAGCGGGAGCGGGGAGGGCAGAGACCCAGTACTTC,CASSPQAGAGRAETQYF
.,TRBJ1-3,TRBV7-9,TRBD1,TGTGCCAGCAGCTTAGAGAGACAGGGGCCTGGAAACACCATATATTTT,CASSLERQGPGNTIYF
.,TRBJ1-2,TRBV6-5,.,TGTGCCAGGAGGGACACTAACTATGGCTACACCTTC,CARRDTNYGYTF
.,TRBJ2-2,TRBV7-3,.,TGTGCCAGCAGCTTAATGAGTACCGGGGAGCTGTTTTTT,CASSLMSTGELFF
.,TRBJ2-3,TRBV2,.,TGTGCCAGTCTAAGCTCTAGCACAGATACGCAGTATTTT,CASLSSSTDTQYF
.,TRBJ1-5,TRBV7-9,TRBD1,TGTGCCAGCAGCCTCACCGGGACAGGGTATCAGCCCCAGCATTTT,CASSLTGTGYQPQHF
.,TRBJ1-2,TRBV6-6,TRBD1,TGTGCCAGCAGCTTACTCACGGACAGGGGTGGCTACACCTTC,CASSLLTDRGGYTF
.,TRBJ2-7,TRBV15,.,TGTGCCACCAGCAGAGTCATGGAGTCCTACGAGCAGTACTTC,CATSRVMESYEQYF
.,TRBJ1-5,TRBV29-1,TRBD1,TGCAGCGCCGGACAGGTCAATCAGCCCCAGCATTTT,CSAGQVNQPQHF
.,TRBJ2-1,TRBV11-1,TRBD1,TGTGCCAGCAGCACCACGGGACAGGGGAATGAGCAGTTCTTC,CASSTTGQGNEQFF
.,TRBJ2-1,TRBV25-1,TRBD1,TGTGCCAGCTCTTACGGGACAGGGCCTTACAATGAGCAGTTCTTC,CASSYGTGPYNEQFF
once,TRBJ1-2,TRBV12-3/TRBV12-4,TRBD1,TGTGCCAGCAGTACGGGACAGAACTATGGCTACACCTTC,CASSTGQNYGYTF
.,TRBJ1-2,TRBV6-2/TRBV6-3,.,TGTGCCAGCAGCCCCGGGGGGGGCTATGGCTACACCTTC,CASSPGGGYGYTF
.,TRBJ1-1,TRBV18,.,TGTGCCAGCTCACGAGAAGTCAAGAACACTGAAGCTTTCTTT,CASSREVKNTEAFF
.,TRBJ1-1,TRBV2,TRBD1,TGTGCCAGCAGTGAAATGATGGGACAGTTAACTGGGACTGAAGCTTTCTTT,CASSEMMGQLTGTEAFF
.,TRBJ1-4,TRBV4-3,TRBD1,TGCGCCAGCAGCCAGACCGGACAGGGGAACGAAAAACTGTTTTTT,CASSQTGQGNEKLFF